This TCR beta chain was documented in a study of cytomegalovirus exposure and HLA in healthy donors (dated by TCRdb to 2015 to 2018). Turning to the overall study: In an earlier analysis of approximately 640 of the donors, around 300 Gb of sequence data and some 120 million unique TCR beta sequences from roughly 180 million T cells were reported. Donor age, sex, ethnicity and CMV serostatus were compiled alongside the repertoire data. High-throughput TCR immunosequencing, statistical association of individual TCRs with disease status, and machine learning were combined to predict cytomegalovirus infection status. Among several hundred genotyped donors of the cohort, an average of approximately 200,000 unique TCR beta nucleotide sequences was sequenced per donor, of which 15% to 20% were non-productive. A later analysis re-examined previously published TCR beta repertoires from more than 600 donors and added high-resolution HLA genotyping to investigate patterns of TCR occurrence. Along with the approximately 700-subject first cohort, a separate validation cohort of more than 90 different subjects was used. All discovery cohort repertoires had been generated on a single sequencing platform. Of the 300 to 500 genotyped donors, less than 90% were placed in the genetic ancestry cluster associated with self-reported Caucasian donors. Rather than drawing on any new phenotypic data, the later analysis identified candidate immune exposures from TCR beta sequences and the way those sequences occurred across donors. The study aimed to test whether signatures of past pathogen exposure could be identified by cataloging public T cell receptors. Both class I and class II loci were covered by HLA typing, at four-digit resolution. The number of donors typed differed by locus, with about 629-630 for A, B, C, DRB1 and DQB1, around 500 for DQA1, under 610 for DPA1, and some 450 for DPB1. Four or five DR-DQ haplotypes were handled as single units for association and clustering because linkage in the cohort was strong. An early release that covered approximately 600 HLA-typed donors contained approximately 300 gigabases of sequencing data and some 87 million unique TCR sequences. Using immunosequencing, the study profiled T cell repertoires from approximately 700 subjects and related those repertoires to cytomegalovirus serostatus. A later genetic analysis took genome-wide SNP genotypes for about three fifths of the roughly 700 donors and used that subset as a discovery cohort. An earlier analysis of 450 to 750 of the donors used high-throughput TCR beta sequencing to judge whether each TCR beta V gene segment behaved as functional or pseudogenic. The investigation overall reported the following: The study listed 150 to 200 TCR beta chains as associated with cytomegalovirus. CMV serostatus was the only immune exposure information available for the cohort. When HLA alleles, especially DR and DQ, strongly co-occurred, TCR associations were difficult to assign to individual alleles. An earlier analysis of 587 of the donors showed that most TCR beta V segments appeared in productive rearrangements either about 90% or about 30% of the time, which broadly matched IMGT annotations. A further reported finding was that TCR beta sequences accurately predicted the HLA-A and HLA-B alleles for most subjects in the first cohort. The classifier was reported to diagnose cytomegalovirus status with high specificity and sensitivity in both the original and validation cohorts. Some IMGT-functional V segments, including TRBV6-2 and TRBV6-3, could not be told apart with the 87-base-pair reads, so those segments were excluded. In a later analysis, HLA-associated TCR beta chains showed more clonal expansion and lower generation probabilities than non-associated chains that were equally common. In this cohort, only TCR beta chains were sequenced, and detectable features were limited by the absence of alpha or paired-chain data. In a later analysis, the rate of TCR association differed among HLA loci, with DRB1 alleles having the most associated TCRs and HLA-C alleles having the fewest. A later analysis found that most CMV-associated TCR beta chains appeared HLA-restricted, with HLA associations seemingly driven largely by CMV exposure. Across donors, most TCR sequences were observed very rarely, whereas some public TCRs were present in many individuals. A later analysis associated 16,951 TCR beta sequences with specific HLA alleles at a false discovery rate of 0.05. The sequencing pipeline was judged likely to have produced a cluster of highly shared sequence variants as a technical artifact. An association between a missense DCLRE1C variant and V-gene and J-gene trimming of TCR beta chains was found in a later genetic analysis and replicated in an independent cohort. In vitro tests confirmed that a few of the cytomegalovirus-associated TCR beta chains recognize cytomegalovirus antigens. In a later genetic analysis, fewer N-insertions in productive TCRs were reported among donors in an Asian-associated ancestry cluster than the 666-donor mean. Approximately 18 rarely observed V segments, including chromosome 9 orphons, were excluded from the earlier analysis of approximately 500 of the donors because counts were too low. Roughly uniform sequencing depth across donors was assumed in presence/absence analyses, although this assumption may not hold. The authors suggested that the approach could potentially be generalized to other disease states and immunological phenotypes. Because HLA typing was unavailable for some donors at each locus, only the typed subset was used in association tests. Several of the top co-occurrence clusters appeared to be linked to parvovirus B19, influenza, CMV and Epstein-Barr virus, according to a later analysis. Correlated functional status among segregating V segments might be attributable to linkage disequilibrium, but an unknown experimental factor could not be ruled out.

The receptor library was made with the immunoSEQ multiplex PCR assay. For the multiplex PCR, a mixture combining 60 forward primers for TCR Vbeta segments and 13 reverse primers for TCR Jbeta segments was used. Amplification of the CDR3 region of rearranged TCR beta genes was performed with a multiplex PCR assay on genomic DNA. Amplified TCR beta libraries were sequenced as 87-base-pair reads on the Illumina HiSeq System. In the authors' own workflow: In a later analysis, about 80 million unique TCR beta chains were counted across the 650 to 750 repertoires, and roughly 11 million of these chains were shared by at least two donors. Raw reads were error-corrected and collapsed into unique sequences by a nearest-neighbor algorithm in which closely related sequences were merged to remove PCR and sequencing errors. V, D and J gene segments were assigned by aligning CDR3 sequences to IMGT reference sequences. For a sequence to be retained, at least a six-nucleotide match to both a V gene segment and a J gene segment was required. A rearrangement counted as productive if the CDR3 had no stop codons and remained in frame with V and J, and every other rearrangement counted as non-productive. CDR3 was defined according to IMGT convention as the region running from the second conserved V-encoded cysteine to the conserved J-encoded phenylalanine. Sequences without an unambiguous match to a single V gene segment were excluded from the earlier analysis of about 600 of the donors. An earlier analysis of 500 to 600 of the donors classified V segments as functional when productive rearrangements were above 56.7% and as segregating when the standard deviation between donors was above 5%. To diagnose cytomegalovirus status from the catalog of TCR beta chain sequences, a statistical classification framework was built. V and J gene assignment, in a later analysis, came from comparing TCR nucleotide sequences with IMGT/GENE-DB human TR gene sequences. In a later analysis, CDR3 sequences and most-parsimonious VDJ recombination scenarios were assigned using the TCRdist pipeline. In a later analysis, every TCR beta chain was defined by the combination of its CDR3 amino acid sequence and its V-gene family, and reads without a unique V-gene family were dropped. A later analysis removed over 500 highly shared, low-generation-probability nucleotide sequences to deal with suspected cross-contamination and a sequencing artifact. In a later analysis, a clonal expansion index for each public chain was calculated from normalized within-repertoire ranks of inferred template counts. A later analysis computed generation probabilities with a VDJ recombination model fitted to out-of-frame rearrangements, and checked the results against IGoR. A later analysis scored TCR-TCR, TCR-HLA and TCR-CMV co-occurrence with hypergeometric tests, applying a repertoire-size bias correction to TCR pairs. A later analysis estimated false discovery rates by permuting HLA or CMV assignments 20 times. In a later analysis, co-occurring TCRs were grouped with DBSCAN, and TCRdist sequence similarity was added when clustering was performed within HLA-allele-positive subsets. Co-occurrence clustering excluded repertoires with fewer than 30,000 or more than 120,000 public chains, plus five with anomalous nucleotide sharing. The source is immuneACCESS, and TCRdb retained only in-frame sequences with V and J called. Part of the clones is not carried over; for the studies checked, unresolved V genes explain less than half of this, and the remainder is unexplained. V, J and clone size were drawn from that table, and D and trimming were deduced from the DNA. The sample table shows some 120,000 clones, and about 81% are seen once. Of the sample, less than 3.5% is held by the ten largest clones.

As to this clone: Its binding antigen is unknown. No base-level quality is on record; no much larger clone is a single base apart.

Trimming takes 2 bases off V and 6 bases off J; junction bases not matched to a gene: 2. Via the germline V gene, CDR1 is SGHTA and CDR2 FQGNSA. Spanning cysteine to phenylalanine, the CDR3 consists of 15 amino acids. Here the CDR3 DNA is all that survives: 45 bases in frame from base 1. In total, about 650 healthy bone marrow donors made up the cohort. At the time of sampling, every cohort member was nominally healthy, though immune exposures that went unrecorded were likely present. The donor was CMV seropositive and was included in the group of about 290 seropositive cohort members. Each donor provided a peripheral blood sample, and peripheral blood mononuclear cells were used for TCR beta sequencing. Genomic DNA extraction from the blood cell samples was performed with the Qiagen DNeasy Blood Extraction Kit.

This chain joins TRBV7-2 to TRBJ2-1, with 12 bases matching TRBD2. The sequence was obtained from a woman between 40 and 50 years old in good health and CMV-seropositive. Material: PBMCs. Here the CDR3 is given as CASSLLAGGLNEQFF. The DNA sequence is given as TGTGCCAGCAGCTTACTAGCGGGAGGGCTCAATGAGCAGTTCTTC.